The 29 T cell receptor beta chains below come from one sample, sequenced in a study of tumor and adjacent non-tumor tissue in lung cancer. The library came from three nested PCR rounds adapted from ARM-PCR protocols. MiXCR, applied by TCRdb to the multiplex PCR reads, yields one record per CDR3 protein. The profile shows 60,000 or so distinct CDR3 sequences, around two thirds of them singletons. The template was RNA from unsorted bulk tissue. Distant lung tissue was collected more than 3 cm away from the tumor edge. The material sequenced was distant non-tumor lung tissue. These receptor sequences come from a man aged 70-80 years with non-small cell lung cancer.

Comment on this clonotype: This sequence may be a read error, since a much larger clone differs from it by one base. The V gene is TRBV5-5, the J gene TRBJ2-5; the D gene could be TRBD1 or TRBD2 (6 bases each). Looked up from germline, CDR1 is SGHKS and CDR2 is YYEKEE (reference sequence). CDR3 length equals 16 residues. Trimming shortened V by 3 bases and J by 5 bases, and 20 bases separated the two germline ends. Here the CDR3 DNA reads TGTGCCAGCAGCTCGAGTCGTGGGACTCAGGGGGAGACCCAGTACTTC. Encoded protein: CASSSSRGTQGETQYF.

This clonotype was recorded once. The junction differs from germline at one of its ends, possibly a read error. The V gene is TRBV29-1, the J gene TRBJ2-3, with D perhaps matching TRBD1 (6 bases). Looked up from germline, CDR1 is SQVTM and CDR2 is ANQGSEA. The CDR3 is 14 amino acids. The CDR3 here is CGVLPRGYTDTQYF. The CDR3 coding sequence is TGCGGCGTTTTGCCCAGGGGCTACACAGATACGCAGTATTTT.

About this clonotype itself: One end of the junction does not line up with germline, which may come from a read error. V usage is TRBV11-2 and J usage is TRBJ1-1, with D tentatively TRBD1 (6 bases). The CDR3 consists of 16 residues. Per germline, CDR1 SGHAT and CDR2 FQNNGV. The chain's CDR3 is CANSSRPTRGATEAFF. CDR3 sequence (DNA): TGTGCCAACAGCTCCCGGCCTACCCGGGGGGCCACTGAAGCTTTCTTT.

The CDR3 region is CSATQPPTEAFF. The CDR3 region has the DNA TGCAGTGCAACCCAGCCCCCTACTGAAGCTTTCTTT. The chain combines TRBV20-1 with TRBJ1-1; D remains unclear. Germline V gene data show CDR1 as DFQATT and CDR2 as SNEGSKA (reference sequence). The CDR3 contains 12 residues. Between the trimmed V and J ends, which lost 6 bases and 5 bases, there was a span of 13 bases.

Notes on this clonotype: The junction differs from germline at one of its ends, possibly a read error. The genes are TRBV11-2 and TRBJ1-1; no clear D gene. Germline V lookup: CDR1 SGHAT, CDR2 FQNNGV. This CDR3 has 15 amino acids. CDR3 in amino acids: CVSNRKATWTTEAFF. CDR3 nucleotides: TGTGTCAGCAACCGAAAAGCGACATGGACCACTGAAGCTTTCTTT.

Details on this clonotype: The conserved phenylalanine or tryptophan normally closing the CDR3 is absent here, so this likely arose from a read error. The chain joins TRBV6-5 to TRBJ2-2; 8 nucleotides match TRBD1. The germline V gene encodes CDR1 MNHEY and CDR2 SVGAGI. The CDR3 length is 17 residues. CDR3 amino acids: CASRFSWTGMYAGKLFY. The CDR3 nucleotides read TGTGCCAGCAGATTTTCCTGGACAGGGATGTACGCCGGGAAGCTGTTTTAT.

Of note for this clonotype: This may be a read error, as it is one base from a much larger clone. The rearrangement links TRBV12-3 or TRBV12-4 to TRBJ2-5; D is possibly TRBD1 (5 bases). V lost 7 bases and J 1 base, leaving 19 bases between the germline ends. There are 16 residues in the CDR3. CDR3: CASILIGASPQETQYF. CDR3 nucleotides: TGTGCCAGCATTCTTATAGGGGCGAGCCCCCAAGAGACCCAGTACTTC.

This clonotype was counted once. J is TRBJ2-7 and V is TRBV20-1; D perhaps matches TRBD2 (5 bases). V lost 3 bases and J lost 0, with 18 bases in between. Germline CDR1 and CDR2: DFQATT and SNEGSKA (reference sequence). This CDR3 contains 16 residues. CDR3 residues: CSASGVSGSNSYEQYF. DNA for the CDR3: TGCAGTGCTAGCGGGGTATCGGGATCCAACTCCTACGAGCAGTACTTC.

The J gene is TRBJ1-2, the V gene TRBV6-1; D not resolved. Germline lookup yields CDR1 MNHNS and CDR2 SASEGT. V shed 3 bases and J shed 8 bases, with 13 bases lying between them. The length of the CDR3 is 13 residues. Here the CDR3 reads CASSDSWSGGYTF. The CDR3 DNA reads TGTGCCAGCAGTGACAGTTGGTCGGGAGGCTACACCTTC.

V usage is TRBV20-1 and J usage is TRBJ2-7; D remains unclear. The germline V and J ends were trimmed by 7 bases and 4 bases, with 14 bases remaining between them. This CDR3 contains 12 residues. Per the germline V gene, CDR1 is DFQATT and CDR2 is SNEGSKA (reference sequence). In DNA, the CDR3 is TGCAGTGGGGCCCTCCAGCGATACGAGCAGTACTTC. Translating it yields CSGALQRYEQYF.

On this clonotype: A read error may explain this, as a much larger clone is one base away. V is TRBV29-1 and J is TRBJ2-3; TRBD1 might be the D (6 bases). This CDR3 has 13 residues. Germline CDR1 and CDR2: SQVTM and ANQGSEA. In nucleotides, the CDR3 is TGCAACGTTGAAGTGGGGGCAACAGATACGCAGTATTTT. Its translation is CNVEVGATDTQYF.

This clonotype was picked up many times. This chain joins TRBV5-4 and TRBJ1-2; perhaps TRBD1 as D (6 bases). The CDR3 is 13 amino acids. Trimming left V 4 bases short and J 8 bases short, with 15 bases between. Germline assignment: CDR1 SGHNT and CDR2 YYREEE (reference sequence). The CDR3 here is CASSIQGPGGYTF. Here the CDR3 DNA reads TGTGCCAGCAGCATACAGGGCCCGGGAGGCTACACCTTC. Variable domain in full (rest from reference TRBV5-4 and TRBJ1-2): ETGVTQSPTHLIKTRGQQVTLRCSSQSGHNTVSWYQQALGQGPQFIFQYYREEENGRGNFPPRFSGLQFPNYSSELNVNALELDDSALYLCASSIQGPGGYTFGSGTRLTVV.

This clonotype was recorded at least ten times. The rearrangement uses TRBV5-5 and TRBJ2-2; 13 bases align to TRBD2. This CDR3 is 15 amino acids long. Per the germline V gene, CDR1 is SGHKS and CDR2 is YYEKEE (reference sequence). The trim removed 6 bases at V and 7 bases at J, leaving 6 bases unmatched. In nucleotides, the CDR3 is TGTGCCAGCACGACTAGCGGGAGGTTGGTCGGGGAGCTGTTTTTT. Encoded protein: CASTTSGRLVGELFF.

Comment on this clonotype: The CDR3 carries no conserved terminal phenylalanine or tryptophan, so it likely arises from a read error. The chain combines TRBV6-1 with TRBJ2-7; TRBD2 aligns across 9 bases. CDR3 length equals 17 residues. CDR1 is MNHNS and CDR2 is SASEGT in the germline V gene. The CDR3 here is CAISELDRAGGSYEQYL. CDR3 coding DNA: TGTGCCATCAGTGAATTGGATCGAGCGGGGGGCTCCTACGAGCAGTACCTC.

About this clonotype: A read error may explain this, as a much larger clone is one base away. The chain carries TRBV6-5 and TRBJ2-5, with 7 bases that match TRBD1. The CDR3 consists of 12 residues. Germline-derived CDR1 and CDR2 are MNHEY and SVGAGI. CDR3 nucleotides: TGTGCCAGCAGGGGGGACAGCGAGATCCAGTACTTC. As protein: CASRGDSEIQYF.

The chain has TRBV5-1 and TRBJ1-1, with D maybe TRBD1 (6 bases). The germline V gene encodes CDR1 SGHRS and CDR2 YFSETQ. The CDR3 runs 13 residues. Between the trimmed V and J ends, which lost 2 bases and 7 bases, there was a span of 12 bases. CDR3 DNA sequence: TGCGCCAGCAGCTTCAGGGGTGACATTGAAGCTTTCTTT. This gives the protein CASSFRGDIEAFF.

Turning to this clonotype: A junction end diverges from the germline sequence, so it may reflect a read error. This chain links TRBV11-2 with TRBJ2-5; 10 bases are shared with TRBD1. The CDR3 covers 15 residues. Germline CDR1 reads SGHAT; CDR2 reads FQNNGV. The CDR3 loop reads CTSSLGQGLQETRYF. The CDR3 nucleotides are TGTACCAGCAGCTTGGGACAGGGGTTACAAGAGACCCGGTACTTC.

This clonotype was observed a handful of times. One end of the junction does not line up with germline, which may come from a read error. In DNA, the CDR3 is TGTACCAGCAGTCGCATGACAGGGGGAAACGAGCAGTACTTC. This translates into CTSSRMTGGNEQYF. The chain joins TRBV4-2 to TRBJ2-7, with 9 positions matching TRBD1. The CDR3 has 14 residues. Germline V gene data show CDR1 as LGHNA and CDR2 as YNFKEQ.

To note about this clonotype: A read error may be the cause here, since a much bigger clone is one base away. The rearrangement uses TRBV5-6 and TRBJ2-6; no firm D call. CDR3 length equals 16 residues. The germline V and J ends were trimmed by 2 bases and 6 bases, with 15 bases remaining between them. CDR1 and CDR2 (germline): SGHDT, YYEEEE. Here the CDR3 reads CASSFADKRMANVLTF. Written as DNA, the CDR3 is TGTGCCAGCAGCTTCGCTGACAAAAGGATGGCCAACGTCCTGACTTTC. The variable domain in full, completed from reference TRBV5-6 and TRBJ2-6, reads DAGVTQSPTHLIKTRGQQVTLRCSPKSGHDTVSWYQQALGQGPQFIFQYYEEEERQRGNFPDRFSGHQFPNYSSELNVNALLLGDSALYLCASSFADKRMANVLTFGAGSRLTVL.

The gene calls are TRBV28 and TRBJ2-2; D may be TRBD1 (6 bases). Germline V gene data show CDR1 as MDHEN and CDR2 as SYDVKM. The length of the CDR3 is 16 residues. V was shortened by 3 bases and J by 5 bases, with 16 bases between the two germline ends. The CDR3 region has the DNA TGTGCCAGCAGTTTTGCCCAGGGGAAGAATACCGGGGAGCTGTTTTTT. It codes for CASSFAQGKNTGELFF.

As concerns this clonotype: This may be a read error: a much more frequent sequence differs by one nucleotide. CDR3: CATSVGEGKTGELFF. For the CDR3, the DNA is TGTGCCACCTCGGTGGGGGAGGGGAAGACCGGGGAGCTGTTTTTT. The gene calls are TRBV6-6 and TRBJ2-2; 7 nucleotides align to TRBD2. V was pared by 10 bases and J by 5 bases, with 13 bases of the junction left unmatched. Germline V gene sequence: CDR1 MNHNY, CDR2 SVGAGI (reference sequence). The CDR3 is 15 amino acids.

Concerning this clonotype itself: Compared with germline, one end of the junction differs, possibly owing to a read error. The V gene is TRBV6-2 or TRBV6-3, the J gene TRBJ1-1; D remains unclear. The length of the CDR3 is 14 residues. Per germline, CDR1 MNHEY and CDR2 SVGEGT. The CDR3 sequence is CASSYSGPRTGAFF. The CDR3, as DNA: TGTGCCAGCAGCTACTCAGGTCCCCGCACTGGAGCTTTCTTT.

Notes on this clonotype: An end of the junction does not agree with germline; a read error may underlie this. The V gene is TRBV6-6, the J gene TRBJ1-2; TRBD1 is a possible D gene (6 bases). CDR1 MNHNY and CDR2 SVGAGI come from the germline V gene (reference sequence). The CDR3 length is 12 residues. CDR3 DNA: TGTGCCAGCACCCCACAGGGCTATGGCTGCACCTTC. Translated: CASTPQGYGCTF.

As concerns this clonotype: It is likely a read error, because the conserved phenylalanine at the end of the CDR3 is missing. V usage is TRBV6-2 or TRBV6-3 and J usage is TRBJ1-5, with D possibly TRBD1 on 5 matching bases. CDR1 and CDR2 from the germline V gene are MNHEY and SVGEGT. CDR3 length: 16 residues. This chain's CDR3 is CASRRPGRQSNQPQHY. The CDR3, as DNA: TGTGCCAGCAGGCGACCAGGGCGGCAAAGCAATCAGCCTCAGCATTAT.

This clonotype was recorded many times. The chain joins TRBV14 to TRBJ2-1; 12 bases fit TRBD1. V lost 3 bases to trimming and J lost 7 bases; unmatched junction nucleotides: 4. The length of the CDR3 is 15 residues. CDR1 SGHDN and CDR2 FVKESK come from the germline V gene. The CDR3 loop is CASSHRDRGRNEQFF. Here the CDR3 DNA reads TGTGCCAGCAGCCACCGGGACAGGGGGCGAAATGAGCAGTTCTTC.

Note on this clonotype: One junction end disagrees with the germline gene, perhaps due to a read error. The V gene is TRBV6-1, the J gene TRBJ2-7; 9 bases agree with TRBD1. The CDR3 extends over 12 amino acids. Germline V lookup: CDR1 MNHNS, CDR2 SASEGT. The DNA of the CDR3 is TGTGCCTGCAGGGGACAGGGATGGGGGCAGTCCTTC. Translated: CACRGQGWGQSF.

This clonotype came up a few times. The chain joins TRBV11-1 to TRBJ2-1, with D possibly being TRBD1 (6 bases). Germline V gene lookup returns CDR1 SGHAT and CDR2 FQDESV (reference sequence). The CDR3 extends over 14 amino acids. Trimming took 5 bases from V and 8 from J, leaving 16 bases between them. CDR3 DNA: TGTGCCAGCAGCCACCGAGCAGGGGTGGATGAGCAGTTCTTC. Amino acids: CASSHRAGVDEQFF.

The chain employs TRBV20-1 and TRBJ1-5; TRBD1 matches at 7 bases. Germline values: CDR1 DFQATT, CDR2 SNEGSKA (reference sequence). CDR3 length: 15 residues. V lost 0 bases to trimming and J lost 6 bases; unmatched junction nucleotides: 8. In DNA, the CDR3 is TGCAGTGCTAGAGAGCAGAACAGGGGAGGTCAGCCCCAGCATTTT. Residues: CSAREQNRGGQPQHF.

This clonotype was recorded many times. The chain employs TRBV6-1 and TRBJ1-4; unclear D gene. From germline, CDR1 is MNHNS and CDR2 SASEGT. CDR3 length: 16 residues. V gave up 7 bases and J gave up 5 bases, with 20 bases separating them. This CDR3 reads CASMRIRLEKNEKLFF. As DNA, the CDR3 is TGTGCCAGCATGAGGATCAGGCTGGAAAAAAATGAAAAACTGTTTTTT.